The 9 T cell receptor beta chains presented below share a single source sample, sequenced in a study of cytomegalovirus exposure and HLA in healthy donors. The PCR ran on 60 Vbeta and 13 Jbeta primers. Generated by immunoSEQ multiplex PCR, the TCRdb table keeps only in-frame clones and is missing some. The sample includes some 180,000 clones, around 78% seen only once; the top ten take around 1.6%. Material for sequencing was PBMCs. The receptors were gathered from a man aged 18 to 29 in good health and CMV-seronegative.

This chain connects TRBV9 to TRBJ1-1, with D unresolved. V lost 0 bases and J 8 bases, leaving 14 bases between the germline ends. CDR3 length: 14 residues. Germline loops: CDR1 SGDLS, CDR2 YYNGEE. The CDR3 loop reads CASSVVPAAGEAFF. CDR3 bases: TGTGCCAGCAGCGTAGTGCCGGCAGCGGGAGAAGCTTTCTTT.

The genes are TRBV29-1 and TRBJ2-7, with a tentative D call TRBD1 (6 bases). This CDR3 region has 14 residues. V was clipped by 4 bases and J by 1 base, with 14 bases between them. The germline V gene encodes CDR1 SQVTM and CDR2 ANQGSEA. The CDR3 region has the DNA TGCAGCGTTGCTGGGGGCAGGGGTTCCTACGAGCAGTACTTC. This translates into CSVAGGRGSYEQYF.

CDR3 coding DNA: TGTGCCAGCAATCGAGGGTGGAATCAGCCCCAGCATTTT. Its protein product is CASNRGWNQPQHF. The chain combines TRBV28 with TRBJ1-5, with unresolved D. V dropped 7 bases and J dropped 4 bases, with 11 bases sitting between them. This CDR3 is 13 amino acids long. Germline CDR1 reads MDHEN; CDR2 reads SYDVKM.

CDR3 sequence reads: CASSTGKLAGMYEQYF. In DNA, the CDR3 is TGTGCCAGCAGTACAGGCAAACTAGCGGGGATGTACGAGCAGTACTTC. V usage is TRBV28 and J usage is TRBJ2-7; 10 nucleotides agree with TRBD2. CDR3 length equals 16 residues. J gave up 4 bases and V 5 bases, and 11 bases lay outside the gene matches. Germline V gene data show CDR1 as MDHEN and CDR2 as SYDVKM.

This chain connects TRBV18 to TRBJ1-1; possibly TRBD1 for D (6 bases). The germline gives CDR1 KGHSH, CDR2 LQKENI. The CDR3 has 16 residues. V lost 0 bases and J lost 0, with 11 bases in between. The CDR3 DNA reads TGTGCCAGCTCACCACCTTCAGGGGCGATGAACACTGAAGCTTTCTTT. This encodes CASSPPSGAMNTEAFF.

The sample holds a few counts of this clone. The CDR3 DNA is TGCGCCAGCAGCTTGGTGAAGGGGAAGGATACGCAGTATTTT. Amino acid sequence: CASSLVKGKDTQYF. The gene calls are TRBV5-1 and TRBJ2-3; D might be TRBD1 (5 bases). CDR1 is SGHRS and CDR2 is YFSETQ in the germline V gene. The CDR3 covers 14 residues. The germline V and J ends were trimmed by 0 bases and 6 bases, with 11 bases remaining between them.

V is TRBV6-6 and J is TRBJ2-2; D remains unclear. CDR1 is MNHNY, CDR2 SVGAGI, per germline (reference sequence). This CDR3 has 11 amino acids. The ends were cut back, 8 bases at V and 7 bases at J, with 8 bases in the middle. DNA of the CDR3: TGTGCCAGCCCCCGGTACGGGGAGCTGTTTTTT. Translation gives CASPRYGELFF.

V is TRBV7-9 and J is TRBJ2-7; 10 bases map to TRBD2. Germline loops: CDR1 SEHNR, CDR2 FQNEAQ (reference sequence). V gave up 5 bases and J gave up 2 bases; unmatched junction bases: 6. The CDR3 runs to 15 residues. The CDR3 sequence is CASSGSGRATYEQYF. CDR3 sequence (DNA): TGTGCCAGCAGCGGGAGCGGGAGGGCAACCTACGAGCAGTACTTC. The full variable domain, in which reference TRBV7-9 and TRBJ2-7 provide the parts outside the CDR3, is DTGVSQNPRHKITKRGQNVTFRCDPISEHNRLYWYRQTLGQGPEFLTYFQNEAQLEKSRLLSDRFSAERPKGSFSTLEIQRTEQGDSAMYLCASSGSGRATYEQYFGPGTRLTVT.

This chain connects TRBV6-5 to TRBJ1-6, with TRBD1 matching over 8 bases. The germline V gene has CDR1 MNHEY and CDR2 SVGAGI. This CDR3 region has 14 residues. Trimming at V came to 0 bases and at J to 8 bases, leaving 0 bases not matched to a gene. For the CDR3, the DNA is TGTGCCAGCAGTTACTCGGGACAGGATTCACCCCTCCACTTT. This translates into CASSYSGQDSPLHF.